The rows below give T cell receptor beta chains drawn from one sample of a study of regulatory T cells in long-lasting Graves disease. TCRdb redid the calling of the multiplex PCR reads with MiXCR, one entry per CDR3 protein. This table holds around 450,000 distinct CDR3 sequences, about 16% found once. These records were also assigned to another study, of T cells in Graves' hyperthyroidism and ophthalmopathy.

The input for sequencing was peripheral blood mononuclear cells (PBMCs), taken at new diagnosis, from a patient treated with antithyroid drugs. These receptor sequences come from a man aged 40-49 years with Graves disease. The CDR3 runs from the conserved cysteine through the conserved F or W. D genes are given only for firm matches. Clone size is not always given. Where it is, it says once, few, many or a class for expanded clones.

TRBD1,many,TRBV10-3,TRBJ2-1,TGTGCCATCAGGTCGGACAGGGCGGGTAATGAGCAGTTCTTC,CAIRSDRAGNEQFF
-,-,TRBV29-1,TRBJ2-1,TGCAGCGTTGAGAGAAATTCCTACAATGAGCAGTTCTTC,CSVERNSYNEQFF
-,many,TRBV2,TRBJ1-3,TGTGCCAGCGCGGGGGCGGTGGTGTCTGGAAACACCATATATTTT,CASAGAVVSGNTIYF
TRBD2,few,TRBV4-1,TRBJ2-7,TGCGCCAGCAGCCAAGATTCTAGCGGGAGATCCTACGAGCAGTACTTC,CASSQDSSGRSYEQYF
-,many,TRBV18,TRBJ1-1,TGTGCCAGCTCACCCGGAGGTTACCGGGCTTTCTTT,CASSPGGYRAFF
-,many,TRBV30,TRBJ2-7,TGTGCCTGGGGCCTTCTCTACGAGCAGTACTTC,CAWGLLYEQYF
TRBD2,many,TRBV6-5,TRBJ2-1,TGTGCCAGCAGTTATACTAGCGGGCCCATGAGCTCCTACAATGAGCAGTTCTTC,CASSYTSGPMSSYNEQFF
TRBD2,many,TRBV18,TRBJ2-7,TGTGCCAGCTCACAGGGGACTAGCGGCGAACAGTACTTC,CASSQGTSGEQYF
-,few,TRBV5-1,TRBJ2-2,TGCGCCAGCAGCTTATCGGAGCCCCGGGACACCGGGGAGCTGTTTTTT,CASSLSEPRDTGELFF
TRBD1,many,TRBV5-1,TRBJ1-1,TGCGCCAGCAGCGTAGGGACAGCCACAAAGTCCACTGAAGCTTTCTTT,CASSVGTATKSTEAFF
-,-,TRBV30,TRBJ2-7,TGTGCTGTAGCGGCGAGCTCCTACGAGCAGTACTTC,CAVAASSYEQYF
-,many,TRBV7-3,TRBJ2-2,TGTGCCAGCAGCCCACGGCGGACCGGGGAGCTGTTTTTT,CASSPRRTGELFF
TRBD2,many,TRBV11-2,TRBJ2-2,TGTGCCAGCAGCTTAAGGGAGGGAGGCAGGAGTGCAACCGGGGAGCTGTTTTTT,CASSLREGGRSATGELFF
TRBD1,many,TRBV2,TRBJ2-1,TGTGCCAGCATAGGGGGCAGGTCCTACAATGAGCAGTTCTTC,CASIGGRSYNEQFF
-,many,TRBV18,TRBJ2-1,TGTGCCAGCTCACCACCGATGAACAATGAGCAGTTCTTC,CASSPPMNNEQFF
TRBD2,many,TRBV11-3,TRBJ2-1,TGTGCCAGCAGCTTAGGGGGACTAGAGGGAGTACAAAATGAGCAGTTCTTC,CASSLGGLEGVQNEQFF
TRBD1,many,TRBV2,TRBJ1-6,TGTGCCAGCACCGTTGGGACAGGGCCTTCACCCCTCCACTTT,CASTVGTGPSPLHF
TRBD1,few,TRBV11-2,TRBJ2-7,TGTGCCAGCAGACCAAGAACGGGACAGGGGGACTACGAGCAGTACTTC,CASRPRTGQGDYEQYF
TRBD2,few,TRBV5-1,TRBJ2-7,TGCGCCAGCAGCTTAGCTAGCGGGAGAGTCTACGAGCAGTACTTC,CASSLASGRVYEQYF
-,-,TRBV2,TRBJ2-7,TGTGCCAGTTTCCTTTCTTACGAGCAGTACTTC,CASFLSYEQYF
TRBD1,few,TRBV19,TRBJ1-1,TGTGCCAGTAGTGGACAGGGGGTGGACACTGAAGCTTTCTTT,CASSGQGVDTEAFF
-,many,TRBV20-1,TRBJ2-1,TGCAGTGCTAGATCGGGGACGGACTTCTCCTACAATGAGCAGTTCTTC,CSARSGTDFSYNEQFF